These T cell receptor beta chains were read from a single sample in a study of blood T cell repertoires in COVID-19. TCRdb's table, derived via immunoSEQ multiplex PCR, lists solely in-frame clones and lacks some. Here the sample spans about 200,000 clones, 84% being singletons. The sequenced material came from peripheral blood. These receptors were obtained from a human donor in a cohort sampled during active COVID-19. The CDR3 runs from the conserved cysteine through the conserved F or W. Each record gives: CDR3 DNA, CDR3 protein, clone size, D gene, V gene, J gene. A D gene is named only where the DNA matches it firmly. Clone size is given for some rows only: seen once, a few or many times, or a class if the clone is expanded.

DNA: TGTGCCAGCAGCCGGAGCAGGGGGAACACCGGGGAGCTGTTTTTT
CDR3: CASSRSRGNTGELFF
size: NA
D: NA
V: TRBV7-8
J: TRBJ2-2

DNA: TGTGCCAGCCACGGGGGGCCCGGGGAAAAACTGTTTTTT
CDR3: CASHGGPGEKLFF
size: once
D: NA
V: TRBV11-2
J: TRBJ1-4

DNA: TGTGCCACCAGTGACCGCCTAGCGCCATTCACAGATACGCAGTATTTT
CDR3: CATSDRLAPFTDTQYF
size: NA
D: NA
V: TRBV24-1
J: TRBJ2-3

DNA: TGTGCCAGCACAAACAGGGTCTCCTACGAGCAGTACTTC
CDR3: CASTNRVSYEQYF
size: NA
D: NA
V: TRBV28
J: TRBJ2-7

DNA: TGTGCCTGGAGCCGGGACTCGGGGGCCTACAATGAGCAGTTCTTC
CDR3: CAWSRDSGAYNEQFF
size: NA
D: NA
V: TRBV30
J: TRBJ2-1

DNA: TGTGCCAGCAGCTTGGATATGAGCTCCTACAATGAGCAGTTCTTC
CDR3: CASSLDMSSYNEQFF
size: NA
D: NA
V: TRBV5-8
J: TRBJ2-1

DNA: TGTGCCAGCAGTAATATCGTTACTGAAGCTTTCTTT
CDR3: CASSNIVTEAFF
size: NA
D: NA
V: TRBV6-2/TRBV6-3
J: TRBJ1-1

DNA: TGTGCCAGCAGCAAAGACGGGCCTGGACTAGCGGGAGGTTACGAGCAGTACTTC
CDR3: CASSKDGPGLAGGYEQYF
size: NA
D: NA
V: TRBV21-1
J: TRBJ2-7

DNA: TGTGCCAGTAGTAGACCGGGACAGTTAGGAGCTTTCTTT
CDR3: CASSRPGQLGAFF
size: NA
D: TRBD1
V: TRBV19
J: TRBJ1-1

DNA: TGTGCCAGCAGTTACGCGTTCTCTGGCTACACCTTC
CDR3: CASSYAFSGYTF
size: few
D: NA
V: TRBV6-2/TRBV6-3
J: TRBJ1-2

DNA: TGTGCCAGCAGCTTAGAAGCAGGGTTAGATACGCAGTATTTT
CDR3: CASSLEAGLDTQYF
size: NA
D: NA
V: TRBV7-9
J: TRBJ2-3

DNA: TGTGCCAGCAGTTACGGGATGAGTAGCAATCAGCCCCAGCATTTT
CDR3: CASSYGMSSNQPQHF
size: once
D: NA
V: TRBV7-9
J: TRBJ1-5

DNA: TGCAGTGCTGTTAGGGGAAATGAGCAGTTCTTC
CDR3: CSAVRGNEQFF
size: NA
D: NA
V: TRBV20-1
J: TRBJ2-1

DNA: TGCGCCAGCAGCCAAGGGGGACTAGCGGGAGACGAGCAGTACTTC
CDR3: CASSQGGLAGDEQYF
size: few
D: TRBD2
V: TRBV4-1
J: TRBJ2-7

DNA: TGTGCCAGCAAAGAGGGATTTGCTGAGACCCAGTACTTC
CDR3: CASKEGFAETQYF
size: NA
D: NA
V: TRBV6-6
J: TRBJ2-5

DNA: TGCAGCGTGGACAGGGAGATTGGTGGCTACACCTTC
CDR3: CSVDREIGGYTF
size: NA
D: TRBD1
V: TRBV29-1
J: TRBJ1-2

DNA: TGTGCCACCAGCGTGACAGGGGAGCAGCCCCAGCATTTT
CDR3: CATSVTGEQPQHF
size: NA
D: TRBD1
V: TRBV15
J: TRBJ1-5

DNA: TGCGCCAGCAGCTCCTCCTACCAGGGGTACTATGGCTACACCTTC
CDR3: CASSSSYQGYYGYTF
size: once
D: NA
V: TRBV5-1
J: TRBJ1-2

DNA: TGTGCCAGCAGCTTAGGGAGTATGGGGGGCACTGAAGCTTTCTTT
CDR3: CASSLGSMGGTEAFF
size: NA
D: NA
V: TRBV7-2
J: TRBJ1-1

DNA: TGCGCCAGCAGCTGGCCGCCTGGCTTGGGGCCAGGTGAGCAGTTCTTC
CDR3: CASSWPPGLGPGEQFF
size: NA
D: NA
V: TRBV5-1
J: TRBJ2-1